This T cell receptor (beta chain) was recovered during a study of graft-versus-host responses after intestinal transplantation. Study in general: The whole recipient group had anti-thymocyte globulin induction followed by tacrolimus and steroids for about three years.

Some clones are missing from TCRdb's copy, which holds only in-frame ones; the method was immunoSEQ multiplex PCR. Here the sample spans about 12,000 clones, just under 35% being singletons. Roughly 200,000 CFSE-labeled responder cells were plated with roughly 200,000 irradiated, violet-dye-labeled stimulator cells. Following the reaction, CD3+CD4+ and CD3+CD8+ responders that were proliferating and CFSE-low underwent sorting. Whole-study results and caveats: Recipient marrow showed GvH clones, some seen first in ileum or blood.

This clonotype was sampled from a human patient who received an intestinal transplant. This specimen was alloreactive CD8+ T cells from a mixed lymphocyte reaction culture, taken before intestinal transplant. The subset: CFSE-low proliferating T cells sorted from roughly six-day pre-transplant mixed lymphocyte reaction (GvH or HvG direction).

CDR3 sequence reads: CASSWGSLGGAYTEAFF. DNA for the CDR3: TGTGCCAGTAGTTGGGGTTCCTTGGGGGGCGCTTACACTGAAGCTTTCTTT. The chain couples TRBV19 to TRBJ1-1; D is possibly TRBD1 (6 bases). CDR1 LNHDA and CDR2 SQIVND come from the germline V gene (reference sequence). V lost 5 bases to trimming and J lost 3 bases, with 22 bases between them. CDR3 length: 17 amino acids. Looking up the rest from reference TRBV19 and TRBJ1-1 gives the full variable domain: DGGITQSPKYLFRKEGQNVTLSCEQNLNHDAMYWYRQDPGQGLRLIYYSQIVNDFQKGDIAEGYSVSREKKESFPLTVTSAQKNPTAFYLCASSWGSLGGAYTEAFFGQGTRLTVV.